This T cell receptor (beta chain) is from a study of blood T cells in healthy people across ages. A second PCR of about 7 to 11 cycles used a sample-barcoded 5' primer and a J-beta primer mix. Carrying 12 random nucleotides, a template-switch adaptor labeled each individual cDNA molecule. TCRdb re-called the 5' RACE reads with MiXCR, one entry per CDR3 protein. The sample carries hundreds of thousands of distinct CDR3 sequences, around 24% recorded once. Trimming left V 5 bases short and J 5 bases short, with 15 bases between. Germline CDR1 and CDR2: DFQATT and SNEGSKA (reference sequence). The CDR3 is made up of 14 amino acids. The data were also submitted as part of a second study, on T cells of mothers and their children. That work states: Related mother-child pairs showed slightly higher but non-significant overlap than unrelated pairs.

The chain links TRBV20-1 to TRBJ2-2, with D uncertain. The sample taken for sequencing was blood. This TCR was sampled from a boy between 10 and 17 years old in good health. CDR3: CSARVGTLTGELFF. DNA for the CDR3: TGCAGTGCTCGCGTGGGCACATTAACCGGGGAGCTGTTTTTT.